One sample yielded the 23 T cell receptor beta chains listed below, sequenced in a study of blood T cells in healthy people across ages (dated by TCRdb to the mid-2010s). Receptors were amplified or captured by 5' RACE. Reads for this sample came from an Illumina HiSeq 2500. A second PCR of roughly 7 to 11 cycles was performed with a sample-barcoded 5' primer and a J-beta primer mix. TCRdb ran its own pipeline on the public reads, namely fastp trimming at Q25 and MiXCR clone calling, and kept in-frame beta chains. Entries that share a CDR3 protein sequence are merged under the most common genes and DNA. The table for this sample lists some 370,000 distinct CDR3 sequences; approximately 51% of them were counted only once. The ten largest clonotypes hold around 50% of the sample. Sample: blood. The receptor set was obtained from a man between 60 and 75 years old in good health.

This sequence joins TRBV15 and TRBJ2-4; D remains unclear. The J call is uncertain, as TRBJ2-7 better fits the DNA end. CDR1 is LNHNV and CDR2 is YYDKDF in the germline V gene (reference sequence). The CDR3 loop spans 14 amino acids. CDR3 sequence (DNA): TGTGCCACCAGCAGAGATCACAGCACCTACGAGCAGTACTTC. Protein product: CATSRDHSTYEQYF.

This clonotype was observed a handful of times. The chain recombines TRBV4-1 with TRBJ1-2; no clear D gene. The V gene's germline CDR1 is MGHRA and CDR2 YSYEKL. The CDR3 extends over 15 amino acids. V gave up 3 bases and J gave up 4 bases, with 15 bases separating them. The CDR3 spells CASSHWAGRSYGYTF. The CDR3 DNA is TGCGCCAGCAGCCATTGGGCAGGAAGGTCCTATGGCTACACCTTC.

This clonotype was seen more than once but under ten times. The chain links TRBV20-1 to TRBJ2-3; D is unresolved. The length of the CDR3 is 11 residues. The V gene's germline CDR1 is DFQATT and CDR2 SNEGSKA (reference sequence). Trimming removed 6 bases from V and 2 bases from J, with 6 bases in between. The CDR3 DNA reads TGCAGTGCACCCCTCACAGATACGCAGTATTTT. It is translated as CSAPLTDTQYF.

The rearrangement links TRBV12-3 or TRBV12-4 to TRBJ1-4; 8 nucleotides align to TRBD1. V shed 5 bases, J shed 5 bases, and the junction held 4 bases outside the gene matches. The length of the CDR3 is 14 residues. This CDR3 reads CASSVTGGNEKLFF. CDR3 nucleotide sequence: TGTGCCAGCAGTGTAACAGGGGGGAATGAAAAACTGTTTTTT.

The chain employs TRBV20-1 and TRBJ2-5; D remains unclear. The CDR3 sequence is 13 residues long. Trimming left V 4 bases short and J 5 bases short, with 14 bases between. Germline assignment: CDR1 DFQATT and CDR2 SNEGSKA (reference sequence). CDR3: CSAIGSPSETQYF. CDR3 in DNA: TGCAGTGCTATAGGCAGTCCGTCGGAGACCCAGTACTTC.

The V and J genes are TRBV6-1 and TRBJ2-3, with a tentative D call TRBD1 (5 bases). The CDR3 has 15 residues. Germline CDR1 reads MNHNS; CDR2 reads SASEGT. V was shortened by 5 bases and J by 1 base, with 13 bases between the two germline ends. CDR3 in amino acids: CASSLTGQGTDTQYF. The CDR3 bases are TGTGCCAGCAGTCTCACAGGCCAGGGCACAGATACGCAGTATTTT.

This clonotype was detected ten times or more. V gene TRBV2 combines with J gene TRBJ2-7; no clear D gene. This CDR3 is built from 13 residues. V gave up 6 bases and J gave up 2 bases, with 11 bases separating them. The germline V gene encodes CDR1 SNHLY and CDR2 FYNNEI. CDR3 sequence (DNA): TGTGCCAGCAGGGCCGGGCCCACCTACGAGCAGTACTTC. Amino acid sequence: CASRAGPTYEQYF.

The chain is built from TRBV3-1 and TRBJ2-4, with 11 bases lining up with TRBD2. Germline CDR1 is LGHDT and CDR2 is YNNKEL (reference sequence). V gave up 0 bases and J gave up 6 bases; unmatched junction bases: 7. This CDR3 is 17 amino acids long. CDR3: CASSQDMLAGGRNIQYF. The CDR3 DNA is TGTGCCAGCAGCCAAGACATGTTAGCGGGGGGGCGAAACATTCAGTACTTC.

The chain uses TRBV29-1 and TRBJ2-5; possibly TRBD1 for D (6 bases). The DNA end is a closer match to TRBJ2-7, so the J assignment may be wrong. The germline CDR1 and CDR2 sequences are SQVTM and ANQGSEA. This CDR3 contains 13 residues. This CDR3 reads CSITETGSREQYF. The CDR3 region has the DNA TGCAGCATCACTGAAACAGGGTCGCGCGAGCAGTACTTC.

This clonotype occurred a few times. V gene TRBV6-6 combines with J gene TRBJ2-4; D is perhaps TRBD2 (6 bases). Matching the DNA end better, TRBJ2-5 makes the J call doubtful. Germline CDR1 reads MNHNY; CDR2 reads SVGAGI (reference sequence). The CDR3 is made up of 16 amino acids. CDR3 nucleotide sequence: TGTGCCAGCAGTTACAGGAGGGACCCAGCAGGAGAGACCCAGTACTTC. This translates into CASSYRRDPAGETQYF.

This clonotype was counted at least ten times. The chain links TRBV29-1 to TRBJ2-1, with a tentative D call TRBD2 (6 bases). Germline V lookup: CDR1 SQVTM, CDR2 ANQGSEA. The germline V and J ends were trimmed by 2 bases and 3 bases, with 17 bases remaining between them. The length of the CDR3 is 16 residues. CDR3 nucleotides: TGCAGCGTTGAAATCGGTTCTAGCGAGAACTACAATGAGCAGTTCTTC. Amino acids: CSVEIGSSENYNEQFF.

The chain couples TRBV7-9 to TRBJ2-1; 8 nucleotides align to TRBD2. The CDR3 spans 16 residues. V gave up 4 bases and J gave up 4 bases; unmatched junction bases: 9. The germline V gene encodes CDR1 SEHNR and CDR2 FQNEAQ (reference sequence). The CDR3 loop is CASSSPGLVAYNEQFF. The DNA of the CDR3 is TGTGCCAGCAGCTCCCCGGGACTAGTCGCTTACAATGAGCAGTTCTTC.

Of note for this clonotype: Possible read error: a much larger clone is one base away. The gene calls are TRBV20-1 and TRBJ2-5; D tentatively reads TRBD1 or TRBD2 (5 bases each). Per the germline V gene, CDR1 is DFQATT and CDR2 is SNEGSKA (reference sequence). Trimming removed 4 bases at V and 11 bases at J, with 17 bases between. This CDR3 comprises 12 residues. The CDR3 sequence: CSAIFGANEQYF. The CDR3 DNA sequence: TGCAGTGCTATATTCGGGGCAAATGAGCAGTACTTC.

The rearrangement links TRBV12-3 or TRBV12-4 to TRBJ2-1; TRBD2 matches 10 bases. Losses at the gene ends were 1 base for V and 9 bases for J; bases not matched to a gene: 9. The CDR3 totals 16 residues. The CDR3 coding sequence is TGTGCCAGCAGTTTAGTATCAGCGGGGGGGGCTTTTGAGCAGTTCTTC. It encodes CASSLVSAGGAFEQFF.

The chain links TRBV5-1 to TRBJ2-3; D gene unclear. The CDR3 has 17 residues. Per the germline V gene, CDR1 is SGHRS and CDR2 is YFSETQ. The V end lost 4 bases, the J end lost 0 bases, and 18 bases lay between the germline ends. CDR3 loop: CASSPSGSRASTDTQYF. For the CDR3, the DNA is TGCGCCAGCAGCCCGTCGGGTTCAAGGGCTAGCACAGATACGCAGTATTTT.

V usage is TRBV29-1 and J usage is TRBJ2-5; D gene ambiguous. Germline V lookup: CDR1 SQVTM, CDR2 ANQGSEA. The CDR3 is 14 amino acids. V gave up 0 bases and J gave up 0 bases, with 8 bases separating them. CDR3 sequence (DNA): TGCAGCGTTGAAGATGGCGACTACCAAGAGACCCAGTACTTC. Protein: CSVEDGDYQETQYF.

The chain combines TRBV20-1 with TRBJ1-2; D call uncertain. V shed 3 bases and J shed 1 base, with 9 bases lying between them. Germline CDR1 reads DFQATT; CDR2 reads SNEGSKA (reference sequence). The CDR3 extends over 13 amino acids. The CDR3 reads CSASSSSNYGYTF. Written as DNA, the CDR3 is TGCAGTGCTAGCTCAAGCAGTAACTATGGCTACACCTTC.

This clonotype was seen once. The chain carries TRBV28 and TRBJ2-3; 16 nucleotides match TRBD2. The germline CDR1 and CDR2 sequences are MDHEN and SYDVKM. Trimming removed 4 bases from V and 2 bases from J; junction bases left unmatched: 6. The CDR3 contains 18 residues. The DNA of the CDR3 is TGTGCCAGCAGTTCTGGGACTAGCGGGAGGGCCTACACAGATACGCAGTATTTT. It specifies CASSSGTSGRAYTDTQYF.

This sequence joins TRBV9 and TRBJ2-1, with D perhaps TRBD2 (7 bases). Looked up from germline, CDR1 is SGDLS and CDR2 is YYNGEE. Trimming took 1 base from V and 7 from J, leaving 12 bases between them. The CDR3 sequence is 14 residues long. The CDR3 DNA reads as TGTGCCAGCAGCGTACCGGGGGGCAGGAATGAGCAGTTCTTC. It is translated as CASSVPGGRNEQFF.

The chain is built from TRBV3-1 and TRBJ2-6, with 7 bases matching TRBD2. Unmatched junction bases numbered 8, after V lost 0 bases and J lost 0 bases. The CDR3 sequence is 19 residues long. The V gene's germline CDR1 is LGHDT and CDR2 YNNKEL (reference sequence). The CDR3 spells CASSQDRGGRGSGANVLTF. CDR3 nucleotides: TGTGCCAGCAGCCAAGATCGGGGAGGGAGGGGCTCTGGGGCCAACGTCCTGACTTTC. Supplemented by reference TRBV3-1 and TRBJ2-6, the full variable domain reads DTAVSQTPKYLVTQMGNDKSIKCEQNLGHDTMYWYKQDSKKFLKIMFSYNNKELIINETVPNRFSPKSPDKAHLNLHINSLELGDSAVYFCASSQDRGGRGSGANVLTFGAGSRLTVL.

CDR3 nucleotide sequence: TGCGCCAGCAGCTTGGACTGGGGGACCGGGGAGCTGTTTTTT. Its protein is CASSLDWGTGELFF. The V gene is TRBV5-1, the J gene TRBJ2-2; D may correspond to TRBD1 or TRBD2 (5 bases each). Germline V gene sequence: CDR1 SGHRS, CDR2 YFSETQ. The V and J ends lost 0 bases and 5 bases respectively, with 8 bases between them. The CDR3 totals 14 residues.

There are a few counts of this clonotype. V gene TRBV7-2 combines with J gene TRBJ2-1; no firm D call. Germline CDR1 SGHTA, CDR2 FQGNSA. The CDR3 extends over 16 amino acids. Trimming took off 5 bases at V and 0 bases at J, with 14 bases between the two ends. CDR3 region: CASSDGFRSSYNEQFF. CDR3 nucleotides: TGTGCCAGCAGCGACGGCTTCCGGAGCTCCTACAATGAGCAGTTCTTC.

J is TRBJ1-5 and V is TRBV24-1, with TRBD1 identical over 7 bases. Unmatched junction bases numbered 3, after V lost 9 bases and J lost 5 bases. This CDR3 is built from 12 residues. CDR1 is KGHDR, CDR2 SFDVKD, per germline. For the CDR3, the DNA is TGTGCCACCGGGGACAGTGATCAGCCCCAGCATTTT. Its translation: CATGDSDQPQHF.